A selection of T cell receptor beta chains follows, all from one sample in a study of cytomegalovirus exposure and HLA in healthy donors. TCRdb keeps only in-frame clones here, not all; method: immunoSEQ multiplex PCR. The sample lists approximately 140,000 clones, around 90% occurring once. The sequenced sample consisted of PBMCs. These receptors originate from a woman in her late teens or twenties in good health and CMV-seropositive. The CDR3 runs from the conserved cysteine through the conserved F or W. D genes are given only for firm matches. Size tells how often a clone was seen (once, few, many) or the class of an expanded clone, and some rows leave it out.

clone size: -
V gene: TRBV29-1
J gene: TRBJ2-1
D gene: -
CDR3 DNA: TGCAGCGTTTCAGACATCAATGAGCAGTTCTTC
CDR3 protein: CSVSDINEQFF

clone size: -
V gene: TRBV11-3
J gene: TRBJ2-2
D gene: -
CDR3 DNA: TGTGCCAGCAGCCCAGGGGGGTGGCAAGCGGACACCGGGGAGCTGTTTTTT
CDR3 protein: CASSPGGWQADTGELFF

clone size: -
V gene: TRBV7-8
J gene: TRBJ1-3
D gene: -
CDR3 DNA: TGTGCCAGCAGCTTAGGGGCAGATGGAAACACCATATATTTT
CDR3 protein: CASSLGADGNTIYF

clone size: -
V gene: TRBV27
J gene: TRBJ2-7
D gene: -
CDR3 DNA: TGTGCCAGCAGTCCTCAACTAGTCTCCTACGAGCAGTACTTC
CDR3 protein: CASSPQLVSYEQYF

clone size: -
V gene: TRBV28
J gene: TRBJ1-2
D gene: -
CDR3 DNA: TGTGCCAGCAGTTTGGGCGACTATGGCTACACCTTC
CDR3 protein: CASSLGDYGYTF

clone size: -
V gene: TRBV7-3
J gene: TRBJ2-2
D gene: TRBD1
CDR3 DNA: TGTGCCAGCAGCCTCGACAGGGGCGGTACCGGGGAGCTGTTTTTT
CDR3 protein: CASSLDRGGTGELFF

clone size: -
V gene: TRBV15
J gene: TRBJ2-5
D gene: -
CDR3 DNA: TGTGCCACCAGCCCTAGGCAATCGATATTAGGCGAGACCCAGTACTTC
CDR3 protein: CATSPRQSILGETQYF

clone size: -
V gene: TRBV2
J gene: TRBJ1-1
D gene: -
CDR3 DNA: TGTGCCAGCAGTGAGAGACTAACGACTGAAGCTTTCTTT
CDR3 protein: CASSERLTTEAFF

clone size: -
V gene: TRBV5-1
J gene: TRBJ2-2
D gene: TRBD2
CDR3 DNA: TGCGCCAGCAGCTTGGGCCCTAGACTAGCGGGAGCCGGGGAGCTGTTTTTT
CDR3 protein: CASSLGPRLAGAGELFF

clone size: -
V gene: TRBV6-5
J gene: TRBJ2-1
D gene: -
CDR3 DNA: TGTGCCAGCAGATTCGACAGCTACAATGAGCAGTTCTTC
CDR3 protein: CASRFDSYNEQFF

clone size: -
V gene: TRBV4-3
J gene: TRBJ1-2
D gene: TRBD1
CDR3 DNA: TGCGCCAGCAACAGACAGGGGCAGAACTATGGCTACACCTTC
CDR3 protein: CASNRQGQNYGYTF

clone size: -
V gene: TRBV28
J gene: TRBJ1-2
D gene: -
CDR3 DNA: TGTGCCAGCAGCCGGGGGGGGATAGGTGGCTACACCTTC
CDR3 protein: CASSRGGIGGYTF

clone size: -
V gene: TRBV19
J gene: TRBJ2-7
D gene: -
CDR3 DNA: TGTGCCAGTCAAGACCCGCGGACCTACGAGCAGTACTTC
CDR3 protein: CASQDPRTYEQYF

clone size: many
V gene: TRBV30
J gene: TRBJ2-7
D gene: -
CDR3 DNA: TGTGCCTGGGGACAAACCTACGAGCAGTACTTC
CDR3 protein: CAWGQTYEQYF

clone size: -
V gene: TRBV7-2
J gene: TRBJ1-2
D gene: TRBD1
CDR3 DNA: TGTGCCAGCAGCTTAGGAGGTTCAGGGGGCTCGCGGTATGGCTACACCTTC
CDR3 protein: CASSLGGSGGSRYGYTF

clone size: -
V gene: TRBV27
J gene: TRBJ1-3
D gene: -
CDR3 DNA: TGTGCCAGCAGTCTAAGCTCTGGAAACACCATATATTTT
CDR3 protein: CASSLSSGNTIYF

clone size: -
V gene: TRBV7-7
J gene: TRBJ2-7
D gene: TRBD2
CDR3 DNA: TGTGCTAGCAGCTTACGGAGCGGGGGCTTTTACGAGCAGTACTTC
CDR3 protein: CASSLRSGGFYEQYF

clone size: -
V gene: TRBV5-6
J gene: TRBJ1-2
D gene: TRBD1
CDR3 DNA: TGTGCCAGCAGCTTGGGACAGGGGGACGGCTACACCTTC
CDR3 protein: CASSLGQGDGYTF

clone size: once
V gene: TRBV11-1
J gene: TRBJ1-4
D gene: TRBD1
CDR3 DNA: TGTGCCAGCAGCCTGGGACAGACTAATGAAAAACTGTTTTTT
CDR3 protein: CASSLGQTNEKLFF

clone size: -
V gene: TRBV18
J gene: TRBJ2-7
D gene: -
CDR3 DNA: TGTGCCAGCTCCCCAAATGGGGGGGCTGGAGAGCAGTACTTC
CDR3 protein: CASSPNGGAGEQYF

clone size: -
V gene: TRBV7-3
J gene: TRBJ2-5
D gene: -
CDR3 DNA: TGTGCCAGCAGCTTAGAGCCGTTAGGGGCAGAGACCCAGTACTTC
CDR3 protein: CASSLEPLGAETQYF

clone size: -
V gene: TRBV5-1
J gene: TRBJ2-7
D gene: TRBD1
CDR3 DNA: TGCGCCAGCAGCCAGGGACAGGGGTCCTACGAGCAGTACTTC
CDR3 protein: CASSQGQGSYEQYF

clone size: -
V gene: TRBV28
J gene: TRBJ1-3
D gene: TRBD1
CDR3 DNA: TGTGCCAGCAGATACAGGGGTTTTGGAAACACCATATATTTT
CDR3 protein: CASRYRGFGNTIYF

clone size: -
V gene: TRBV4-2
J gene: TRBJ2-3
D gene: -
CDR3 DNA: TGTGCCAGCAGCCAAGAGGCCCCCTCAGGAGATACGCAGTATTTT
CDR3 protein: CASSQEAPSGDTQYF

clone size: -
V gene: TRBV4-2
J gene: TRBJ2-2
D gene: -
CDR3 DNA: TGTGCCAGCAGCTCCCGAGTCGGGGACACCGGGGAGCTGTTTTTT
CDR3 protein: CASSSRVGDTGELFF

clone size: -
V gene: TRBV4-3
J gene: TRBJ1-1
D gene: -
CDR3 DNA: TGCGCCAGCAGCCGGGTCGACATGAACACTGAAGCTTTCTTT
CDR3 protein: CASSRVDMNTEAFF

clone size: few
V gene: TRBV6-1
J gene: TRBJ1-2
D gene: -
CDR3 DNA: TGTGCCAGCACCAGAGGGGGATATGGCTACACCTTC
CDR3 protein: CASTRGGYGYTF

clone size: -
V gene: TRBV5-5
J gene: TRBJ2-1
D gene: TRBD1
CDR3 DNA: TGTGCCAGCAGAGACGACAGGGACAATGAGCAGTTCTTC
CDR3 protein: CASRDDRDNEQFF

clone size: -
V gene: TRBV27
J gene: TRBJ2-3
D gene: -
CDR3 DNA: TGTGCCAGCAGTTTATGGTTAGGGGCCACAGATACGCAGTATTTT
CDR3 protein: CASSLWLGATDTQYF

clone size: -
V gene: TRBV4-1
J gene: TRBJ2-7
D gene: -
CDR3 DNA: TGCGCCAGCAGCCAGGCCGTACAGGATAAGTACGAGCAGTACTTC
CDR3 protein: CASSQAVQDKYEQYF

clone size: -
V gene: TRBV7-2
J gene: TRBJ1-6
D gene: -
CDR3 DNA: TGTGCCAGCAGCACCAGGGGACGGCTAAATTCACCCCTCCACTTT
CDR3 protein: CASSTRGRLNSPLHF

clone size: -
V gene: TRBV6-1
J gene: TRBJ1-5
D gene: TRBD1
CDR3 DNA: TGTGCCAGCATGAGGGAAACAGGGGCCCCCCAGCATTTT
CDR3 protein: CASMRETGAPQHF

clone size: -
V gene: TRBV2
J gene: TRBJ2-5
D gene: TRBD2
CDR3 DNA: TGTGCCAGCAGTGATGGGAGGGAAGAGACCCAGTACTTC
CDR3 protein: CASSDGREETQYF

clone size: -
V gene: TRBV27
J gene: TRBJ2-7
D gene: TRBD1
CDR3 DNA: TGTGCCAGCAGTTTCGAGACAGGGGTCCCTACCTACGAGCAGTACTTC
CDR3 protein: CASSFETGVPTYEQYF

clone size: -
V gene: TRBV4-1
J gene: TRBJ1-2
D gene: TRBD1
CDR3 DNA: TGCGCCAGCAGCCAAGATCTTGCCGGGACAGCGTATGGCTACACCTTC
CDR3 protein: CASSQDLAGTAYGYTF

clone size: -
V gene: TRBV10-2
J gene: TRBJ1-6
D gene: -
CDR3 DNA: TGCGCCAGCAGTGCTTTAGCAGATAATTCACCCCTCCACTTT
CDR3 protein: CASSALADNSPLHF

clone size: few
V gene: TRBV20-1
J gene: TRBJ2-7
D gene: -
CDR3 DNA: TGCAGTGGAGAGACAGTCTACGAGCAGTACTTC
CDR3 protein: CSGETVYEQYF

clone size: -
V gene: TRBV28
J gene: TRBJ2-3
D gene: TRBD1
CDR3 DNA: TGTGCCAGCAGTGGGAGACAGGGATCAGATACGCAGTATTTT
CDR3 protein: CASSGRQGSDTQYF

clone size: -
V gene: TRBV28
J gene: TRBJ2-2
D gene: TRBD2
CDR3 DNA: TGTGCCAGCGACCCCTCGGCGGGAGGTACCGGGGAGCTGTTTTTT
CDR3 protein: CASDPSAGGTGELFF

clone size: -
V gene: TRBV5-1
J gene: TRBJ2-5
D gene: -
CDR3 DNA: TGCGCCAGCAGCCCGGAGGGATGGGGAGAGACCCAGTACTTC
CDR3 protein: CASSPEGWGETQYF

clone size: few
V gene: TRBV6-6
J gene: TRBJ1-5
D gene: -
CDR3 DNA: TGTGCCAGCACCACGCGGGGGTTAGATGAGCCCCAGCATTTT
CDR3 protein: CASTTRGLDEPQHF

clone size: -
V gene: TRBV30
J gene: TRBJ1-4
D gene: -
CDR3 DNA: TGTGCCTGGAATGACAGGCGAGCAACTAATGAAAAACTGTTTTTT
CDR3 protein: CAWNDRRATNEKLFF

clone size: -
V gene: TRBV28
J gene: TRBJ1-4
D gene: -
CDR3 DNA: TGTGCCAGCAGCATTTGGCTTGGGACACGAGATGAAAAACTGTTTTTT
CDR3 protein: CASSIWLGTRDEKLFF

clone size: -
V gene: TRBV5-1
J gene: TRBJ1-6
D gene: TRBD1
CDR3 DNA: TGCGCCAGCAGCTTGGGGGACAGCCGTAATTCACCCCTCCACTTT
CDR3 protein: CASSLGDSRNSPLHF

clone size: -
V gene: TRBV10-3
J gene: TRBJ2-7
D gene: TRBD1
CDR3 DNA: TGTGCCGTAGGACAGGGGGAGTACGAGCAGTACTTC
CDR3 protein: CAVGQGEYEQYF

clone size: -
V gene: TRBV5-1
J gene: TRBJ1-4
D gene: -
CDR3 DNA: TGCGCCAGCAGCTTTACAGTCGCAACTAATGAAAAACTGTTTTTT
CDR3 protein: CASSFTVATNEKLFF

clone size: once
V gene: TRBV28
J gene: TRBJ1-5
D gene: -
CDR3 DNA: TGTGCCAGCAGTTTATACCGTAGACAGGCTGTAAATCAGCCCCAGCATTTT
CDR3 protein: CASSLYRRQAVNQPQHF

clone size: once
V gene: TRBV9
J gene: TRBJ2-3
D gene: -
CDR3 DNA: TGTGCCAGCAGCGTAGCTGCAGGGGCAAAGGGAACCAGTTATCATACGCAGTATTTT
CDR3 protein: CASSVAAGAKGTSYHTQYF

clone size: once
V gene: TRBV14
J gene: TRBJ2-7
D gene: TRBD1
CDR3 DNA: TGTGCCAGCAGCCAAGATAGGGGATTAAGGAAGACAGGGGGCTACTCCTACGAGCAGTACTTC
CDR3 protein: CASSQDRGLRKTGGYSYEQYF

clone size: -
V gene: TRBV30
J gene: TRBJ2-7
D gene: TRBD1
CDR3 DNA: TGTGCCTGGAGTCCCGGGACAGGGGCCTACGAGCAGTACTTC
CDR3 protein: CAWSPGTGAYEQYF

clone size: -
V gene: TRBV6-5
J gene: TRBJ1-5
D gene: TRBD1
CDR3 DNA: TGTGCCAGCAGTTGGGACAGCTCCCAGCCCCAGCATTTT
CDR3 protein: CASSWDSSQPQHF

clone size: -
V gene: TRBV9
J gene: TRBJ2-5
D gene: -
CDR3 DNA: TGTGCCAGCAGCGTATTAGCAGGGGACCAAGAGACCCAGTACTTC
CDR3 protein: CASSVLAGDQETQYF

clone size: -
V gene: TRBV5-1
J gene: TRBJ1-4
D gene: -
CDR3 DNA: TGCGCCAGCAGCTTAACGACCCCTAGAGGGGAAAAACTGTTTTTT
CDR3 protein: CASSLTTPRGEKLFF

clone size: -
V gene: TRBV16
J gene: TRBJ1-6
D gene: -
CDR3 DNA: TGTGCCAGCAGCCAATCGGCCAGGTATAATTCACCCCTCCACTTT
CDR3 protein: CASSQSARYNSPLHF